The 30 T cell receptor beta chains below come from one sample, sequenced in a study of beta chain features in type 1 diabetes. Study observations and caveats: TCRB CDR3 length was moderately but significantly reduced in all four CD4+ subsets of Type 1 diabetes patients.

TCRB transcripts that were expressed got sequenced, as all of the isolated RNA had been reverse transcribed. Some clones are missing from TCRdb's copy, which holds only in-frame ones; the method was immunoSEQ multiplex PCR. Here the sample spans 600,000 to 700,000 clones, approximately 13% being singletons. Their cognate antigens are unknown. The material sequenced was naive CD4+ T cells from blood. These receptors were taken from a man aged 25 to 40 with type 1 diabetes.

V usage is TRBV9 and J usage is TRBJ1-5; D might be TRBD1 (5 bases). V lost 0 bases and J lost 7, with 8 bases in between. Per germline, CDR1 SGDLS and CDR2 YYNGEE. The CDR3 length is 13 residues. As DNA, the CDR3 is TGTGCCAGCAGCGTAGCCGACAGACAGCCCCAGCATTTT. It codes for CASSVADRQPQHF. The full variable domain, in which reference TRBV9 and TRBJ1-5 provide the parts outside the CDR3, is DSGVTQTPKHLITATGQRVTLRCSPRSGDLSVYWYQQSLDQGLQFLIQYYNGEERAKGNILERFSAQQFPDLHSELNLSSLELGDSALYFCASSVADRQPQHFGDGTRLSIL.

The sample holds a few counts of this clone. The CDR3 spells CASSPRQSGYTF. As DNA, the CDR3 is TGTGCCAGCAGCCCCCGACAGAGTGGCTACACCTTC. J is TRBJ1-2 and V is TRBV7-2; maybe TRBD1 (5 bases). This CDR3 comprises 12 residues. CDR1 SGHTA and CDR2 FQGNSA come from the germline V gene. V lost 5 bases, J lost 7 bases, and 11 bases lay in between.

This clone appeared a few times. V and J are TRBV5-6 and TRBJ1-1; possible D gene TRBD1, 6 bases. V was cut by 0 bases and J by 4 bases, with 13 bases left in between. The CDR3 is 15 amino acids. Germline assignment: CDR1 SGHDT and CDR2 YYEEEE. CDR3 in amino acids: CASSLGGRGFTEAFF. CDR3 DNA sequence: TGTGCCAGCAGCTTGGGCGGCAGGGGCTTCACTGAAGCTTTCTTT.

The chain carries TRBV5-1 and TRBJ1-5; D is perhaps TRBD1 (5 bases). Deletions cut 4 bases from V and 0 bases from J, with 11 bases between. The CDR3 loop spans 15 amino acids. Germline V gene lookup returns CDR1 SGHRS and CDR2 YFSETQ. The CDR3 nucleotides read TGCGCCAGCAGCGAAGGGACCTATAGCAATCAGCCCCAGCATTTT. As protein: CASSEGTYSNQPQHF.

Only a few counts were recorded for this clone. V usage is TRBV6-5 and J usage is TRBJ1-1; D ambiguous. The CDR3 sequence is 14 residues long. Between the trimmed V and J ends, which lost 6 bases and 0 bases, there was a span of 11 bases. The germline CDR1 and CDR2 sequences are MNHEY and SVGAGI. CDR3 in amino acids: CASRRHGLNTEAFF. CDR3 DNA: TGTGCCAGCAGACGACATGGCCTGAACACTGAAGCTTTCTTT.

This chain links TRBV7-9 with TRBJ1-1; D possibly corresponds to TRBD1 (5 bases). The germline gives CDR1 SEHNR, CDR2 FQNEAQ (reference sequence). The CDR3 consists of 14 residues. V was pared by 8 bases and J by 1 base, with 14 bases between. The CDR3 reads CASDRGAENTEAFF. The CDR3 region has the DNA TGTGCCAGCGATCGTGGGGCGGAGAACACTGAAGCTTTCTTT.

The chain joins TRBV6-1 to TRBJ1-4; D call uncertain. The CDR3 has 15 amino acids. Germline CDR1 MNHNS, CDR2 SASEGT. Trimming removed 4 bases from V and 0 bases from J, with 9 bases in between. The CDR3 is CASSAGLATNEKLFF. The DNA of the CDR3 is TGTGCCAGCAGTGCCGGACTTGCAACTAATGAAAAACTGTTTTTT.

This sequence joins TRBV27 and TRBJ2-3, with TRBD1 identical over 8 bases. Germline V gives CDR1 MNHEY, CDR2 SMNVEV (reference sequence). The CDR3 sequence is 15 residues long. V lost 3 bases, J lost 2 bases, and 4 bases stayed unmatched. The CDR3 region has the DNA TGTGCCAGCAGTTTCTTGGGACAGGTCACAGATACGCAGTATTTT. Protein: CASSFLGQVTDTQYF.

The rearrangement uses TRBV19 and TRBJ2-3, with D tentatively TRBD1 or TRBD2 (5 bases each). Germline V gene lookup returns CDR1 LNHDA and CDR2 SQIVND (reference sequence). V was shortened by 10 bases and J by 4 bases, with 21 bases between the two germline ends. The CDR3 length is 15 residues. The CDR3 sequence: CATRSGAGRADTQYF. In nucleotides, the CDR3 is TGTGCCACCCGGAGTGGGGCGGGCAGGGCAGATACGCAGTATTTT.

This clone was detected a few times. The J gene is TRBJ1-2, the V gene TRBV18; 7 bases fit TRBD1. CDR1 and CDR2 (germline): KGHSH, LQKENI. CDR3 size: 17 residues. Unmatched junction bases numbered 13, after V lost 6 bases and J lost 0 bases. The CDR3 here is CASSIGTATITNYGYTF. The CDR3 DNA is TGTGCCAGCTCCATCGGGACAGCTACTATTACTAACTATGGCTACACCTTC.

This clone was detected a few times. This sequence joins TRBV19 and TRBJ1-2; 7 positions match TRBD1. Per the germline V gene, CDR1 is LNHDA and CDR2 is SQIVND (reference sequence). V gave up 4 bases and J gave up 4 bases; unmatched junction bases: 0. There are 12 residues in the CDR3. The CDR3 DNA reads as TGTGCCAGTAGTAGGGACAGCTATGGCTACACCTTC. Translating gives CASSRDSYGYTF.

CDR3 sequence (DNA): TGTGCCAGCAGCATGGATACTAGCGGGGGTTACGAGCAGTACTTC. Its protein product is CASSMDTSGGYEQYF. V usage is TRBV7-2 and J usage is TRBJ2-7; 11 bases match TRBD2. The CDR3 covers 15 residues. Germline values: CDR1 SGHTA, CDR2 FQGNSA. V was clipped by 5 bases and J by 4 bases; unmatched bases: 7.

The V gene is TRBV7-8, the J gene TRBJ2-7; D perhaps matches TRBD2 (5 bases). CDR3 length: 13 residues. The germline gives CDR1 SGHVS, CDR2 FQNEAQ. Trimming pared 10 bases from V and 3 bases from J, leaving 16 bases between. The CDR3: CATQAGLFYEQYF. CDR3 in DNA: TGTGCCACCCAGGCCGGACTTTTCTACGAGCAGTACTTC.

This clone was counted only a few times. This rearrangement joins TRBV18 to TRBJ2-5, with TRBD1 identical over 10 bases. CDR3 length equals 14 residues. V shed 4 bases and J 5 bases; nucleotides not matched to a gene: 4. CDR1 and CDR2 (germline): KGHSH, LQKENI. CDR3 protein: CASSLKTGGETQYF. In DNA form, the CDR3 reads TGTGCCAGCTCACTTAAGACAGGGGGCGAGACCCAGTACTTC.

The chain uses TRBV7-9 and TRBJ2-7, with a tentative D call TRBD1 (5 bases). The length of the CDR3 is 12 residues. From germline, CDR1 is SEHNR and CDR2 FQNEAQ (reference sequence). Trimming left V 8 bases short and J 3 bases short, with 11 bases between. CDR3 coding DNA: TGTGCCAGCCAAGGGGCCAGCTACGAGCAGTACTTC. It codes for CASQGASYEQYF.

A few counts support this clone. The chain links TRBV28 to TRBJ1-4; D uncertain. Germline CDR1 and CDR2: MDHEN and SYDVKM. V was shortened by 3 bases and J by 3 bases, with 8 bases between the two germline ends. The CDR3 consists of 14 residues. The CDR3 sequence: CASSFQVANEKLFF. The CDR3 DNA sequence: TGTGCCAGCAGTTTTCAGGTTGCTAATGAAAAACTGTTTTTT. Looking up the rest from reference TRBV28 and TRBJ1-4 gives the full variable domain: DVKVTQSSRYLVKRTGEKVFLECVQDMDHENMFWYRQDPGLGLRLIYFSYDVKMKEKGDIPEGYSVSREKKERFSLILESASTNQTSMYLCASSFQVANEKLFFGSGTQLSVL.

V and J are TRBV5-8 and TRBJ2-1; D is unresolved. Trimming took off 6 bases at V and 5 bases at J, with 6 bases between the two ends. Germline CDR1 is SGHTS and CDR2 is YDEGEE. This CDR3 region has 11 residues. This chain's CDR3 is CASTVNNEQFF. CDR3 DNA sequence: TGTGCCAGCACCGTAAACAATGAGCAGTTCTTC.

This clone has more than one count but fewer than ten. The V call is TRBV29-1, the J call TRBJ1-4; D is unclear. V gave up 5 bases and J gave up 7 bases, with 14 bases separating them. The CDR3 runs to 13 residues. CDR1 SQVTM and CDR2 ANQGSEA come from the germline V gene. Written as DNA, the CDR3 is TGCAGCGTTCAGGAGACTTGGGGTGAAAAACTGTTTTTT. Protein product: CSVQETWGEKLFF.

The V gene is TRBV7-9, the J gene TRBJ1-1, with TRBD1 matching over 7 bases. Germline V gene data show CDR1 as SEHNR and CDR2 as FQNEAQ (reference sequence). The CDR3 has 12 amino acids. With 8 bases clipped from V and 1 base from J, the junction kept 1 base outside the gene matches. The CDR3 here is CASRQGNTEAFF. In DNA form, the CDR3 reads TGTGCCAGCCGACAGGGGAACACTGAAGCTTTCTTT. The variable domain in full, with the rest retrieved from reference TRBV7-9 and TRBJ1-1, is DTGVSQNPRHKITKRGQNVTFRCDPISEHNRLYWYRQTLGQGPEFLTYFQNEAQLEKSRLLSDRFSAERPKGSFSTLEIQRTEQGDSAMYLCASRQGNTEAFFGQGTRLTVV.

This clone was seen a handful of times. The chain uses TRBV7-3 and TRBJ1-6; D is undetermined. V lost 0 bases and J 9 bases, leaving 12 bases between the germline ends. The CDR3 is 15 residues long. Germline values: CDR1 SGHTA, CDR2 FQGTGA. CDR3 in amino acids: CASSLTWGSGSPLHF. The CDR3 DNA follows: TGTGCCAGCAGCTTAACTTGGGGTAGCGGTTCACCCCTCCACTTT.

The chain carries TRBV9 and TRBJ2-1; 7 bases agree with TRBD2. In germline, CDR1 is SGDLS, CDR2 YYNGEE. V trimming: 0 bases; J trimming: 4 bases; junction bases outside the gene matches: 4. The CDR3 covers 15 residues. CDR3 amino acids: CASSVAGEGYNEQFF. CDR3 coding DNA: TGTGCCAGCAGCGTAGCGGGGGAGGGATACAATGAGCAGTTCTTC.

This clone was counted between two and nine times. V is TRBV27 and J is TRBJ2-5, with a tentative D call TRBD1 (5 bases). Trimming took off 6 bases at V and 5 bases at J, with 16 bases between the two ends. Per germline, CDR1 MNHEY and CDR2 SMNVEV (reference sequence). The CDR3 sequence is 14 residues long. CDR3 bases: TGTGCCAGCAGCGCACGGTGGGGCAGGGAGACCCAGTACTTC. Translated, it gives CASSARWGRETQYF.

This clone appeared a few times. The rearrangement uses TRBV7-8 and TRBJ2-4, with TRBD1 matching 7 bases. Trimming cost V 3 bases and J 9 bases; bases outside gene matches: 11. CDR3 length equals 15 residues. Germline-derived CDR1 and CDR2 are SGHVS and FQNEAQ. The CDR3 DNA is TGTGCCAGCAGCTTTTCCCAGACAGGGACGACCATTCAGTACTTC. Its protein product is CASSFSQTGTTIQYF. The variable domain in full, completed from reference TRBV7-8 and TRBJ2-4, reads GAGVSQSPRYKVAKRGQDVALRCDPISGHVSLFWYQQALGQGPEFLTYFQNEAQLDKSGLPSDRFFAERPEGSVSTLKIQRTQQEDSAVYLCASSFSQTGTTIQYFGAGTRLSVL.

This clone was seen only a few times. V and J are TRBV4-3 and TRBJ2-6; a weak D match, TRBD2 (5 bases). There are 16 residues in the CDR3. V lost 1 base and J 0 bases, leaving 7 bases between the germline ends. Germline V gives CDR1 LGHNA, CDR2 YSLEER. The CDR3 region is CASSQGSGSGANVLTF. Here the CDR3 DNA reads TGCGCCAGCAGCCAAGGGAGCGGCTCTGGGGCCAACGTCCTGACTTTC.

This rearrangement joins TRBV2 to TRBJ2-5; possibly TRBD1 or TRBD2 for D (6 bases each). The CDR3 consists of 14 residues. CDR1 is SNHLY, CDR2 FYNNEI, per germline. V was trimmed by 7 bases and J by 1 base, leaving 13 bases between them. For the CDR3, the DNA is TGTGCCAGCAAAGTGTCGGGGGCCCAAGAGACCCAGTACTTC. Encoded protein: CASKVSGAQETQYF.

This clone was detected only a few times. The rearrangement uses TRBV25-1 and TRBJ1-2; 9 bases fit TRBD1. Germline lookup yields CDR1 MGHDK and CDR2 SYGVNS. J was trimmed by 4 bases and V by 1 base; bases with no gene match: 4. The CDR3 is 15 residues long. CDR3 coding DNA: TGTGCCAGCAGTGAATTCACGGGACAGGGCTATGGCTACACCTTC. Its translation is CASSEFTGQGYGYTF.

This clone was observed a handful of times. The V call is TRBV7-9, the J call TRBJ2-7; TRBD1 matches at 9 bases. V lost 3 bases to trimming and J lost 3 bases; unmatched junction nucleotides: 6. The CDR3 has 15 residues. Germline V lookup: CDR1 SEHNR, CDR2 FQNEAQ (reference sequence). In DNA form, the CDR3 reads TGTGCCAGCAGCTTCGGAGACAGGGGGTTCTACGAGCAGTACTTC. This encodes CASSFGDRGFYEQYF.

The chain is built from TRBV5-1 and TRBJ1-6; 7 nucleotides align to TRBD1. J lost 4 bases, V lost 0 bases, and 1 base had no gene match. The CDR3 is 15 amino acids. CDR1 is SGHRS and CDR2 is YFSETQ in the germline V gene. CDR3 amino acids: CASSLVGQYNSPLHF. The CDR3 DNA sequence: TGCGCCAGCAGCTTGGTGGGACAGTATAATTCACCCCTCCACTTT.

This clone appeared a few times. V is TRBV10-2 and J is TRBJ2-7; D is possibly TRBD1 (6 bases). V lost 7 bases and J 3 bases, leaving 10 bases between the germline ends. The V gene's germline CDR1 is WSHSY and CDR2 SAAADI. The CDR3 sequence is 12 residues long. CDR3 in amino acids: CASTLQGYEQYF. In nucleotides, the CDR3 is TGCGCCAGCACCCTACAGGGCTACGAGCAGTACTTC.

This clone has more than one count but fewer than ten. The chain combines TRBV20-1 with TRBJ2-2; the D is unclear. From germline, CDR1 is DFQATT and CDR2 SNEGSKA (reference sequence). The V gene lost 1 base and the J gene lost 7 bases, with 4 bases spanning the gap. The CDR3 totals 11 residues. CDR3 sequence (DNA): TGCAGTGCTAGAGTTAGCGGGGAGCTGTTTTTT. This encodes CSARVSGELFF.